The rows below give T cell receptor beta chains drawn from one sample of a study of shared clonotypes between healthy human individuals. TCRdb's table, derived via immunoSEQ multiplex PCR, lists solely in-frame clones and lacks some. The sample includes about 320,000 clones, roughly 91% of them seen just once. Sequencing was performed on memory CD8+ T cells sorted from blood. The receptors were sampled from a man aged 18 to 29 in good health. Both conserved end residues are part of each CDR3. A D gene is named only where the DNA matches it firmly. The listing skips clone size in some rows; elsewhere it reads once, few, many or a size class.

j_gene	d_gene	abundance	v_gene	CDR3nt	CDR3aa
TRBJ2-3	.	.	TRBV5-1	TGCGCCAGCAGCTTGGCTCCAGATACGCAGTATTTT	CASSLAPDTQYF
TRBJ2-3	TRBD2	.	TRBV18	TGTGCCAGCTCACGTAGCGGGGGAGGCACAGATACGCAGTATTTT	CASSRSGGGTDTQYF
TRBJ2-1	TRBD2	.	TRBV27	TGTGCCAGCGAGGGCCTCAGCGGGGGGACCTACAATGAGCAGTTCTTC	CASEGLSGGTYNEQFF
TRBJ2-5	TRBD2	few	TRBV25-1	TGTGCCAGCAGGATCGGTAGCGGGCAAGAGACCCAGTACTTC	CASRIGSGQETQYF
TRBJ2-3	TRBD2	.	TRBV13	TGTGCCAGCAGCCCCGGGGGCGCTAGGACTAGCGGGAGAGATACGCAGTATTTT	CASSPGGARTSGRDTQYF
TRBJ2-7	.	.	TRBV27	TGTGCCAGCAGCCCGCAGGGGCTCGAGCAGTACTTC	CASSPQGLEQYF
TRBJ1-2	TRBD1	.	TRBV29-1	TGCAGCGTTGAAGAACTCCGGACAGGGGGCGATGGCTACACCTTC	CSVEELRTGGDGYTF
TRBJ1-4	.	.	TRBV7-9	TGTGCCATCGACCCAGGAAATGAAAAACTGTTTTTT	CAIDPGNEKLFF
TRBJ1-1	.	once	TRBV6-1	TGTGCCAGCAGTGAGGGGCGAAGAGGGAACACTGAAGCTTTCTTT	CASSEGRRGNTEAFF
TRBJ2-7	TRBD2	once	TRBV4-1	TGCGCCAGCAGCTGGCGGGAGGTAGGTTACGAGCAGTACTTC	CASSWREVGYEQYF
TRBJ2-3	.	.	TRBV6-5	TGTGCCAGCTTGGAGGGTCTCACAGATACGCAGTATTTT	CASLEGLTDTQYF
TRBJ2-7	.	.	TRBV11-2	TGTGCCAGCAGCTTGGGACACCTCTACGAGCAGTACTTC	CASSLGHLYEQYF
TRBJ2-1	TRBD2	many	TRBV10-3	TGTGCCATCAGTGAGTCGGCGGCTAGCGGGGATTTCAATGAGCAGTTCTTC	CAISESAASGDFNEQFF